This TCR beta chain was retrieved from a study of T cell changes during pregnancy in multiple sclerosis. The germline V gene encodes CDR1 KGHSH and CDR2 LQKENI. V was cut by 3 bases and J by 3 bases, with 11 bases left in between. The CDR3 covers 14 residues. Profiled with immunoSEQ multiplex PCR; TCRdb holds only in-frame clones, not every one. This sample has 60,000 or so clones; around nine tenths occur once, and the top ten carry about 5.7%. This chain joins TRBV18 and TRBJ1-1; D is unclear. The sequencing input was peripheral blood from another person, used as feeder cells. The receptor comes from a human donor whose cells served as feeder cells for cultures in a pregnancy study. CDR3 sequence (DNA): TGTGCCAGCTCACCCATAAAGGGAGACACTGAAGCTTTCTTT. It specifies CASSPIKGDTEAFF.